The present T cell receptor beta chain was sequenced within a study of neurological immune-mediated disorders. TCRdb re-analysed the 5' RACE reads in MiXCR, keeping a single row per CDR3 protein. The data hold tens of thousands of distinct CDR3 sequences, with about 2.5% observed a single time. The CDR3 totals 16 residues. J was trimmed by 2 bases and V by 3 bases; bases with no gene match: 6. Germline lookup yields CDR1 DFQATT and CDR2 SNEGSKA (reference sequence). Ten or more counts support this clonotype. The sequence derives from a man aged 50-60 years with multiple sclerosis. The sample consisted of PBMCs. The rearrangement uses TRBV20-1 and TRBJ2-3, with 12 bases aligning to TRBD2. CDR3 nucleotide sequence: TGCAGTGCTAGCGGGACTAGCGGGTACCTCACAGATACGCAGTATTTT. Amino acid sequence: CSASGTSGYLTDTQYF.